These 16 T cell receptor beta chains were sequenced from one sample in a study of identical twins. A single record per CDR3 protein comes from TCRdb applying MiXCR to the 5' RACE reads. The sample records about 530,000 distinct CDR3 sequences, under 25% being singletons. A further study also used this sample, focusing on yellow fever vaccine responses in identical twins.

Material: CD4+ T cells sorted from blood. These receptors were taken from a woman aged 18-30 years in good health.

The chain recombines TRBV2 with TRBJ2-1; D may match TRBD1 or TRBD2 (6 bases each). Trimming took off 3 bases at V and 4 bases at J, with 13 bases between the two ends. The CDR3 loop spans 15 amino acids. Per germline, CDR1 SNHLY and CDR2 FYNNEI. CDR3 sequence: CASSEEGELYNEQFF. The CDR3 nucleotides are TGTGCCAGCAGTGAGGAGGGGGAATTATACAATGAGCAGTTCTTC.

A few counts support this clonotype. This rearrangement joins TRBV5-1 to TRBJ2-3; 7 bases align to TRBD2. CDR1 is SGHRS and CDR2 is YFSETQ in the germline V gene. The CDR3 contains 16 residues. V shed 2 bases, J shed 0 bases, and the junction held 6 bases outside the gene matches. This chain's CDR3 is CASSLEASGSTDTQYF. CDR3 nucleotides: TGCGCCAGCAGCTTAGAAGCTAGCGGCAGCACAGATACGCAGTATTTT.

This clonotype was found a few times. V gene TRBV20-1 combines with J gene TRBJ2-1; TRBD2 aligns across 9 bases. Germline lookup yields CDR1 DFQATT and CDR2 SNEGSKA (reference sequence). The CDR3 covers 15 residues. J lost 9 bases, V lost 4 bases, and 13 bases had no gene match. The CDR3: CSAKSMAGGLGEQFF. CDR3 sequence (DNA): TGCAGTGCTAAATCTATGGCGGGGGGGCTTGGTGAGCAGTTCTTC.

The V call is TRBV27, the J call TRBJ2-7, with D possibly matching TRBD1 (6 bases). Trimming left V 4 bases short and J 3 bases short, with 16 bases between. There are 15 residues in the CDR3. Germline values: CDR1 MNHEY, CDR2 SMNVEV (reference sequence). The DNA of the CDR3 is TGTGCCAGCAGTTCGCTAGGACAGCTACTCTACGAGCAGTACTTC. Its protein is CASSSLGQLLYEQYF.

The V call is TRBV12-3 or TRBV12-4, the J call TRBJ2-2; tentatively, D is TRBD1 (6 bases). The V end lost 3 bases, the J end lost 1 base, and 15 bases lay between the germline ends. The CDR3 is 17 amino acids. CDR3 DNA: TGTGCCAGCAGTTTTCAGCGGTCGGGACAGAACACCGGGGAGCTGTTTTTT. The encoded protein is CASSFQRSGQNTGELFF.

This clonotype has just a few counts. DNA of the CDR3: TGTGCCAGCAGCCAAGATCATAAGGGTCAGCCCCAGCATTTT. Translation: CASSQDHKGQPQHF. The chain recombines TRBV3-1 with TRBJ1-5; D call uncertain. The CDR3 is 14 residues long. Trimming shortened V by 0 bases and J by 6 bases, and 9 bases separated the two germline ends. Germline CDR1 LGHDT, CDR2 YNNKEL (reference sequence).

This clonotype has a handful of counts. In DNA, the CDR3 is TGTGCCAGCAGCCCGACAGGGTTCCACGAGCAGTACTTC. Protein: CASSPTGFHEQYF. The chain carries TRBV2 and TRBJ2-7; 7 bases are shared with TRBD1. Trimming removed 6 bases from V and 5 bases from J; junction bases left unmatched: 7. Germline CDR1 SNHLY, CDR2 FYNNEI. This CDR3 is 13 amino acids long.

This clonotype was counted a few times. This chain links TRBV2 with TRBJ1-1, with D perhaps TRBD1 (6 bases). The V end lost 4 bases, the J end lost 1 base, and 10 bases lay between the germline ends. CDR3 size: 14 residues. Germline V gene sequence: CDR1 SNHLY, CDR2 FYNNEI. CDR3 nucleotide sequence: TGTGCCAGCAGTGGAAGGGGACAGAACACTGAAGCTTTCTTT. It encodes CASSGRGQNTEAFF.

The V and J genes are TRBV7-3 and TRBJ2-1; possibly TRBD1 or TRBD2 for D (5 bases each). The V and J ends lost 2 bases and 9 bases respectively, with 11 bases between them. The CDR3 contains 13 residues. Germline loops: CDR1 SGHTA, CDR2 FQGTGA. The CDR3 DNA reads TGTGCCAGCAGCTTAGGACTCGGGGCTGAGCAGTTCTTC. This translates into CASSLGLGAEQFF.

This clonotype was detected many times. J is TRBJ2-5 and V is TRBV28, with 11 bases matching TRBD2. With 5 bases clipped from V and 4 bases from J, the junction kept 15 bases outside the gene matches. This CDR3 is 18 amino acids long. Germline V lookup: CDR1 MDHEN, CDR2 SYDVKM. CDR3 DNA sequence: TGTGCCAGCAGTACCCTCGAGGGTAGCGGGGGGGCCGGAGAGACCCAGTACTTC. Protein: CASSTLEGSGGAGETQYF.

This clonotype occurred a few times. V gene TRBV29-1 combines with J gene TRBJ1-2; perhaps TRBD1 as D (6 bases). Trimming shortened V by 6 bases and J by 0 bases, and 20 bases separated the two germline ends. The CDR3 contains 16 residues. The germline V gene encodes CDR1 SQVTM and CDR2 ANQGSEA. CDR3 in amino acids: CSVGGASTGTNYGYTF. The CDR3 region has the DNA TGCAGCGTAGGGGGGGCATCGACAGGCACTAACTATGGCTACACCTTC.

This chain joins TRBV7-9 and TRBJ1-2; no reliable D call. This CDR3 comprises 14 residues. Germline values: CDR1 SEHNR, CDR2 FQNEAQ (reference sequence). The ends were cut back, 1 base at V and 1 base at J, with 7 bases in the middle. The CDR3 bases are TGTGCCAGCAGCTTAGGTGGCAGTAACTATGGCTACACCTTC. It translates to CASSLGGSNYGYTF.

This clonotype was seen a few times. J is TRBJ2-6 and V is TRBV7-8; D remains ambiguous. This CDR3 is built from 18 residues. Germline CDR1 is SGHVS and CDR2 is FQNEAQ. The ends were cut back, 5 bases at V and 2 bases at J, with 19 bases in the middle. The CDR3 sequence: CASSPFSQLWAGANVLTF. CDR3 nucleotides: TGTGCCAGCAGCCCGTTTTCTCAACTTTGGGCTGGGGCCAACGTCCTGACTTTC.

This clonotype was observed a handful of times. The rearrangement joins TRBV5-1 to TRBJ2-5, with 9 bases matching TRBD1. The CDR3 has 17 residues. Germline V gives CDR1 SGHRS, CDR2 YFSETQ. V shed 5 bases and J 2 bases; nucleotides not matched to a gene: 13. Here the CDR3 reads CASRIGAGQGRQETQYF. In DNA form, the CDR3 reads TGCGCCAGCAGGATTGGAGCGGGACAGGGTCGACAAGAGACCCAGTACTTC.

This clonotype was seen a few times. The J gene is TRBJ2-7, the V gene TRBV20-1, with D hard to call. Germline-derived CDR1 and CDR2 are DFQATT and SNEGSKA (reference sequence). Deletions cut 2 bases from V and 1 base from J, with 3 bases between. The length of the CDR3 is 11 residues. The CDR3 bases are TGCAGTGCTAGAATGTCCTACGAGCAGTACTTC. Protein sequence: CSARMSYEQYF.

This chain links TRBV2 with TRBJ2-2; D not resolved. The germline V and J ends were trimmed by 4 bases and 0 bases, with 9 bases remaining between them. The CDR3 runs 15 residues. From germline, CDR1 is SNHLY and CDR2 FYNNEI. The chain's CDR3 is CASSVLLSNTGELFF. The CDR3 region has the DNA TGTGCCAGCAGTGTTTTGCTTTCGAACACCGGGGAGCTGTTTTTT.